One sample yielded the 16 T cell receptor beta chains listed below, sequenced in a study of post-analysis software for immune sequencing data. Study-wide points: Elevated frequency relative to controls characterized four or five TRBV segments in patients, TRBV5-6, TRBV5-1 and TRBV20-1 among them.

These receptors are not linked to any known antigen. TCR beta cDNA libraries included unique molecular identifiers. TCRdb reprocessed the PCR reads via MiXCR and lists one record per CDR3 protein. Among 750,000 to 950,000 distinct CDR3 sequences, 46% were seen once, and the ten largest hold roughly 4.9%. Material for sequencing was blood. These receptors all stem from a girl aged 10 to 17 with multiple sclerosis.

The V and J genes are TRBV12-3 or TRBV12-4 and TRBJ1-1; the D gene is possibly TRBD1 (6 bases). The V end lost 6 bases, the J end lost 8 bases, and 10 bases lay between the germline ends. The CDR3 extends over 11 amino acids. CDR3 sequence: CASSRTAEAFF. CDR3 nucleotides: TGTGCCAGCAGCCGGACAGCAGAAGCTTTCTTT.

This chain connects TRBV12-3 or TRBV12-4 to TRBJ2-3; no definite D call. The CDR3 consists of 17 residues. Trimming stripped 3 bases from V and 0 bases from J, with 16 bases between. For the CDR3, the DNA is TGTGCCAGCAGTTTCGGGCGCCTTGGACGGAGCACAGATACGCAGTATTTT. Translation: CASSFGRLGRSTDTQYF.

The J gene is TRBJ2-3, the V gene TRBV12-3 or TRBV12-4, with a tentative D call TRBD1 (6 bases). CDR3 length: 15 residues. Deletions cut 4 bases from V and 5 bases from J, with 16 bases between. Here the CDR3 DNA reads TGTGCCAGCAGTTCACAGGGCCACTTGGAAGATACGCAGTATTTT. Its protein is CASSSQGHLEDTQYF.

The chain uses TRBV20-1 and TRBJ1-2; D call uncertain. V was pared by 0 bases and J by 4 bases, with 9 bases between. Germline V gene lookup returns CDR1 DFQATT and CDR2 SNEGSKA (reference sequence). The CDR3 contains 13 residues. The CDR3 region has the DNA TGCAGTGCTAGAGAACAGATGATCTATGGCTACACCTTC. As protein: CSAREQMIYGYTF.

The rearrangement joins TRBV28 to TRBJ2-1; 14 positions agree with TRBD2. From germline, CDR1 is MDHEN and CDR2 SYDVKM. The trim removed 5 bases at V and 8 bases at J, leaving 5 bases unmatched. The CDR3 covers 15 residues. CDR3 residues: CASSGTSGRIYEQFF. DNA of the CDR3: TGTGCCAGCAGTGGGACTAGCGGGAGAATCTATGAGCAGTTCTTC.

The rearrangement joins TRBV7-2 to TRBJ2-1; D unresolved. Germline CDR1 and CDR2: SGHTA and FQGNSA. Trimming removed 3 bases at V and 2 bases at J, with 11 bases between. The CDR3 covers 15 residues. CDR3 bases: TGTGCCAGCAGCTTGGCACCCGCCGCCTACAATGAGCAGTTCTTC. Translating gives CASSLAPAAYNEQFF.

The sample holds many counts of this clonotype. The gene calls are TRBV9 and TRBJ2-7; the D call may be TRBD1 or TRBD2 (5 bases each). CDR1 is SGDLS and CDR2 is YYNGEE in the germline V gene. With 4 bases removed from V and 0 bases from J, the gap between germline ends came to 11 bases. The CDR3 has 14 amino acids. In DNA, the CDR3 is TGTGCCAGCAGCCTCGGGACGGTCTCCTACGAGCAGTACTTC. Residues: CASSLGTVSYEQYF.

The CDR3 sequence: CASRPQTTGVGYTF. DNA for the CDR3: TGTGCCAGCAGACCCCAAACCACGGGAGTTGGCTACACCTTC. This chain uses TRBV12-3 or TRBV12-4 with TRBJ1-2; the D is unclear. This CDR3 contains 14 residues. The V gene lost 6 bases and the J gene lost 7 bases, with 18 bases spanning the gap.

In its sample, this clonotype was seen a few times. The genes are TRBV12-3 or TRBV12-4 and TRBJ2-1; TRBD2 matches at 8 bases. The CDR3 is made up of 16 amino acids. The trim removed 5 bases at V and 3 bases at J, leaving 9 bases unmatched. In nucleotides, the CDR3 is TGTGCCAGCAGTCCGGATGGACTAGCAGGCTACAATGAGCAGTTCTTC. It encodes CASSPDGLAGYNEQFF.

The rearrangement joins TRBV12-3 or TRBV12-4 to TRBJ2-7, with 8 positions matching TRBD2. V trimming: 0 bases; J trimming: 5 bases; junction bases outside the gene matches: 0. This CDR3 comprises 13 residues. DNA of the CDR3: TGTGCCAGCAGTTTAGCGGGACTAGACGAGCAGTACTTC. Translation gives CASSLAGLDEQYF.

This clonotype turned up a few times. The V call is TRBV5-1, the J call TRBJ2-7; D ambiguous. The V end was cut by 4 bases, the J end by 3 bases, with 14 bases between. This CDR3 region has 14 residues. The germline V gene encodes CDR1 SGHRS and CDR2 YFSETQ. The CDR3 DNA is TGCGCCAGCAGCCGAGGCGGAGACCTCTACGAGCAGTACTTC. It yields the protein CASSRGGDLYEQYF.

The chain carries TRBV29-1 and TRBJ1-2; 7 positions agree with TRBD1. Germline V CDR1 and CDR2: SQVTM, ANQGSEA. The CDR3 has 14 residues. Unmatched junction bases numbered 8, after V lost 2 bases and J lost 5 bases. The CDR3 DNA reads TGCAGCGTTGAAAGGGGACAGCGGCCTTATGGCTACACCTTC. It is translated as CSVERGQRPYGYTF.

The J gene is TRBJ2-3, the V gene TRBV7-2; 7 nucleotides agree with TRBD2. J gave up 8 bases and V 4 bases, and 9 bases lay outside the gene matches. Germline lookup yields CDR1 SGHTA and CDR2 FQGNSA. CDR3 length: 14 residues. The CDR3, as DNA: TGTGCCAGCAGCTGGGGGGGGGGTAGTAGTACGCAGTATTTT. It codes for CASSWGGGSSTQYF.

This clonotype occurred a few times. The DNA of the CDR3 is TGTGCCAGCAGCTTAACCCTAGCGGGGGCAAGGGGTCTAGGCACAGATACGCAGTATTTT. Translating it yields CASSLTLAGARGLGTDTQYF. V usage is TRBV7-2 and J usage is TRBJ2-3, with 10 bases identical to TRBD2. This CDR3 comprises 20 residues. The germline V gene encodes CDR1 SGHTA and CDR2 FQGNSA. V lost 2 bases to trimming and J lost 1 base; unmatched junction nucleotides: 15.

This clonotype turned up a few times. Its ends do not fully match the called genes, so a read error is possible. The CDR3 DNA sequence: TGTGCCAGCAGCCTAGCGGGAGGGGTTGACAATGAGCAGTTCTTC. It codes for CASSLAGGVDNEQFF. The rearrangement joins TRBV7-2 to TRBJ2-1; 12 nucleotides match TRBD2. The CDR3 length is 15 residues. Germline CDR1 is SGHTA and CDR2 is FQGNSA.

This chain links TRBV2 with TRBJ2-5; 8 bases agree with TRBD2. This CDR3 has 15 amino acids. The ends lost 3 bases at V and 11 bases at J; junction bases unmatched: 14. Germline V gene data show CDR1 as SNHLY and CDR2 as FYNNEI. The CDR3 spells CASSDSGGRNHGQYF. The CDR3 DNA follows: TGTGCCAGCAGTGATAGTGGCGGGAGGAATCACGGGCAGTACTTC.